The TCR beta chain under discussion was sequenced for a study of shared clonotypes between healthy human individuals (dated by TCRdb to the early 2020s). Background on the whole study: The cohort included a few men and two women between 18 and 49 years of age. To estimate repertoire size and how much clonotypes are shared between individuals, the study performed deep sequencing of blood TCR repertoires from roughly five healthy adults. For each donor, three plates each were used for CD4 naive and CD4 memory, two plates were used for CD8 naive, and one plate was used for CD8 memory. Each donor's leukapheresis produced roughly between about 0.9 and 9.5 billion PBMCs. Libraries were prepared and TCR repertoires were sequenced by different laboratories using diverse techniques, in order to increase sequencing depth and limit assay-specific biases. Beyond this particular receptor, the publication reports: Clonotypes shared by all four sorted-subset donors showed higher generation probabilities than non-shared clonotypes. Sampling was restricted to blood, and TCR repertoires in tissue are likely to differ from TCR repertoires in blood. The genetic and exposure-history diversity represented was limited by the small number of donors. Incomplete sequencing was indicated by rarefaction of sorted-subset datasets, despite the large sequencing depth. Pairwise subsampling indicated that sequencing depth was expected to affect the degree of clonotype sharing among donors. Approximately 5% of naive CD4, 3.5% of naive CD8, about 2.4% of memory CD4, and approximately 0.4% of memory CD8 clonotypes were shared across four donors. Naive subsets generally had larger estimated clonotype richness than memory subsets did.

The germline V gene sets CDR1 to SGHAT and CDR2 to FQNNGV. The CDR3 covers 14 residues, taking in both the cysteine and the phenylalanine. Solely the CDR3 DNA is kept, with 42 bases framed from the first base. Clipping removes 3 bases from V and 3 bases from J, with 3 as the unmatched junction base count. TCR CDR3 regions were amplified from genomic DNA by multiplex PCR using the deep immunoSEQ assay. Extracted genomic DNA from each cell subset was distributed evenly across all wells of several immunoSEQ 96-well plates, and each plate was treated as a replicate. Each replicate PCR for sorted subsets received roughly 0.2 ug genomic DNA, equal to tens of thousands of T cell genomes. Purified libraries were measured with a Qubit 3.0 fluorometer, size-checked on a Bioanalyzer 2100, and measured again with the KAPA Library Quantification kit. Every immunoSEQ 96-well plate was sequenced on a separate single-read 150-cycle Illumina NextSeq 550 flow cell. As for the authors' bioinformatics: The immunoSEQ output contained only junctional sequences without quality scores, so filtering could not match that applied to full-length reads. To assign V/J genes and CDR3, sequences were annotated against IMGT germline references using PyIR, a Python wrapper for IgBLAST v1.9. Reads were filtered out if the reads had weak V/J assignments (E-value above 1e-6), no CDR3, stop codons, out-of-frame junctions, or ambiguous translated residues. V3J clonotypes were defined as sequences sharing the same inferred V gene, J gene, and CDR3 amino acid sequence. Percentage overlap between repertoires was calculated by dividing the number of shared unique clonotypes by the size of the smaller repertoire. Three approaches were used to assess repertoire richness: RTK rarefaction, the Chao1 estimator, and Recon v2.1 estimates of unobserved clonotypes. For all TCRbeta clonotypes obtained by the gDNA method from a few donors, generation probabilities were computed with OLGA. Entries here come from immuneACCESS through TCRdb and include only in-frame sequences with V and J called. Some clones fail to appear in such tables; in the studies checked, an unresolved V gene covers under half of the shortfall, and the cause of the remainder is unknown. The V and J calls and clone size were taken over from that table, and D and trimming were inferred from the DNA. For this sample the table gives about 2.2 million clones, of which roughly 95% were detected only once. The top ten clonotypes cover more than 1.5% of the sample.

CD8 naive samples consisted of CD45RO-negative cells that were positively selected for CCR7, yielding a CD45RA+CCR7+ population without TemRA cells. The donors were healthy, HIV-negative adults with no recently reported acute infections or vaccinations. All donors were Caucasian adults living in Nashville, Tennessee, USA. After blood collection by leukapheresis, PBMCs were isolated using Ficoll-Histopaque density gradient centrifugation and then cryopreserved in the vapor phase of liquid nitrogen. Analytical flow cytometry was used to check the purity and quantity of every magnetically sorted T cell population. Genomic DNA was isolated from every sorted fraction and measured by UV absorbance on a Nanodrop 2000c. Turning to this clone: Its specific antigen is unknown. The input lacks base qualities; no much larger clone sits a single base away. Other DNA sequences in the sample encode the same CDR3.

The chain links TRBV11-2 with TRBJ2-7, and TRBD1 aligns with 9 junction nucleotides. The receptor was derived from a man between 18 and 29 years old in good health. Some clones in this sample may be carry-over from other donors' samples. The sequencing input was naive CD8+ T cells from PBMCs. The label giving this sample's cell subset or site can be read as: CD45RA+CCR7+. The CDR3 is CASSFGTGSYEQYF. The DNA reads TGTGCCAGCAGCTTCGGGACAGGGAGCTACGAGCAGTACTTC.